A single sample is the source of the 30 T cell receptor beta chains below, sequenced in a study of T cell repertoires in cytomegalovirus infection. One entry per CDR3 protein results from TCRdb running MiXCR on the reads. The sample yields under 850,000 distinct CDR3 sequences, 35% seen once. The sequencing sample was made of PBMCs. The receptor set was obtained from a human donor in good health (CMV status not recorded). Some clones in this sample may be carry-over from other donors' samples.

This clonotype has at least ten counts. V usage is TRBV29-1 and J usage is TRBJ1-4; 8 nucleotides align to TRBD1. CDR1 is SQVTM and CDR2 is ANQGSEA in the germline V gene. V lost 6 bases and J lost 7; bases outside the gene matches: 7. CDR3 length: 13 amino acids. The CDR3 loop reads CSVPTGVGEKLFF. For the CDR3, the DNA is TGCAGCGTCCCGACAGGGGTTGGTGAAAAACTGTTTTTT.

This sequence joins TRBV6-1 and TRBJ1-3; tentatively, D is TRBD1 (6 bases). The CDR3 covers 15 residues. CDR1 and CDR2 (germline): MNHNS, SASEGT. The V gene lost 5 bases and the J gene lost 0 bases, with 11 bases spanning the gap. The CDR3 nucleotides read TGTGCCAGCAGTCGGACGGGGGCCTCTGGAAACACCATATATTTT. Amino acid sequence: CASSRTGASGNTIYF.

This clonotype was counted between two and nine times. This chain uses TRBV29-1 with TRBJ1-2; tentative D call: TRBD1 (5 bases). Deletions cut 5 bases from V and 7 bases from J, with 17 bases between. This CDR3 is built from 13 residues. The germline V gene encodes CDR1 SQVTM and CDR2 ANQGSEA. The chain's CDR3 is CSVFPGGMSGYTF. CDR3 nucleotides: TGCAGCGTTTTTCCCGGGGGGATGAGTGGCTACACCTTC.

This chain joins TRBV4-1 and TRBJ1-5; tentatively, D is TRBD1 (6 bases). The CDR3 totals 16 residues. Germline CDR1 reads MGHRA; CDR2 reads YSYEKL. The germline V and J ends were trimmed by 2 bases and 5 bases, with 16 bases remaining between them. CDR3 residues: CASSQRGGSGYQPQHF. DNA of the CDR3: TGCGCCAGCAGCCAAAGGGGGGGTAGTGGATATCAGCCCCAGCATTTT.

The chain joins TRBV7-2 to TRBJ2-7; D possibly matches TRBD1 or TRBD2 (6 bases each). Per germline, CDR1 SGHTA and CDR2 FQGNSA. The CDR3 totals 17 residues. V dropped 1 base and J dropped 1 base, with 17 bases sitting between them. The CDR3 DNA sequence: TGTGCCAGCAGCTTAGAGACAGGAGGGCCTCTTTCCTACGAGCAGTACTTC. Its translation: CASSLETGGPLSYEQYF.

Written as DNA, the CDR3 is TGTGCCAGTAGTACCCCATGGGACAGACAAGCCGGGACTAGCGGGGGTGGGCAGTTCTTC. Translated, it gives CASSTPWDRQAGTSGGGQFF. The chain carries TRBV19 and TRBJ2-1, with 14 bases matching TRBD2. V shed 4 bases and J 12 bases; nucleotides not matched to a gene: 23. Per the germline V gene, CDR1 is LNHDA and CDR2 is SQIVND (reference sequence). The CDR3 is 20 residues long.

V gene TRBV6-1 combines with J gene TRBJ2-1, with D possibly being TRBD2 (6 bases). Germline CDR1 MNHNS, CDR2 SASEGT. V lost 9 bases to trimming and J lost 1 base, with 16 bases between them. This CDR3 region has 15 residues. The CDR3 loop is CASRLVTGSYNEQFF. The CDR3 DNA is TGTGCCAGTCGACTAGTCACGGGTTCCTACAATGAGCAGTTCTTC.

The V gene is TRBV28, the J gene TRBJ1-1; no clear D. Germline-derived CDR1 and CDR2 are MDHEN and SYDVKM. The CDR3 sequence is 13 residues long. Deletions cut 6 bases from V and 7 bases from J, with 15 bases between. CDR3 sequence reads: CASRAYRRGEAFF. Written as DNA, the CDR3 is TGTGCCAGCAGGGCCTATCGTCGGGGTGAAGCTTTCTTT. The full variable domain, rest sourced from reference TRBV28 and TRBJ1-1, is DVKVTQSSRYLVKRTGEKVFLECVQDMDHENMFWYRQDPGLGLRLIYFSYDVKMKEKGDIPEGYSVSREKKERFSLILESASTNQTSMYLCASRAYRRGEAFFGQGTRLTVV.

In its sample, this clonotype was seen a few times. The chain recombines TRBV4-1 with TRBJ1-4; 9 bases agree with TRBD1. This CDR3 has 16 residues. The germline V gene has CDR1 MGHRA and CDR2 YSYEKL. J lost 4 bases, V lost 0 bases, and 3 bases had no gene match. The CDR3 region is CASSQDWGQGNEKLFF. The CDR3 DNA reads TGCGCCAGCAGCCAAGATTGGGGACAGGGTAATGAAAAACTGTTTTTT.

The chain couples TRBV28 to TRBJ2-2; 9 positions agree with TRBD1. Germline V CDR1 and CDR2: MDHEN, SYDVKM. The V and J ends lost 6 bases and 1 base, in that order; junction bases with no gene match: 6. The CDR3 runs to 16 residues. The CDR3, as DNA: TGTGCCAGCAGAAACAGGGGGCGCGGGAACACCGGGGAGCTGTTTTTT. This sequence encodes CASRNRGRGNTGELFF.

This clonotype was counted a few times. The rearrangement links TRBV28 to TRBJ2-7; 7 bases map to TRBD1. V was pared by 5 bases and J by 6 bases, with 4 bases of the junction left unmatched. Germline V CDR1 and CDR2: MDHEN, SYDVKM. CDR3 size: 12 residues. The CDR3 loop reads CASSPDRPEQYF. The CDR3, as DNA: TGTGCCAGCAGTCCGGACAGGCCCGAGCAGTACTTC.

This sequence joins TRBV20-1 and TRBJ1-3, with TRBD1 matching 8 bases. CDR3 length: 14 amino acids. Germline V CDR1 and CDR2: DFQATT, SNEGSKA (reference sequence). Trimming took 5 bases from V and 1 from J; bases not matched to a gene: 4. The CDR3 here is CSAADRASGNTIYF. The CDR3 DNA sequence: TGCAGTGCTGCGGACAGGGCATCTGGAAACACCATATATTTT.

The CDR3, as DNA: TGTGCCAGCAGTGAAGCTATGGAGACCCAGTACTTC. Its translation is CASSEAMETQYF. V usage is TRBV2 and J usage is TRBJ2-5; D is uncertain. Deletions cut 0 bases from V and 5 bases from J, with 4 bases between. The CDR3 is 12 amino acids. Per germline, CDR1 SNHLY and CDR2 FYNNEI.

This sequence joins TRBV4-1 and TRBJ1-1, with D possibly being TRBD1 (5 bases). This CDR3 contains 14 residues. V was trimmed by 1 base and J by 2 bases, leaving 8 bases between them. The germline V gene has CDR1 MGHRA and CDR2 YSYEKL. The CDR3 DNA is TGCGCCAGCAGCCAAGCAGACAGAAACACTGAAGCTTTCTTT. Amino acid sequence: CASSQADRNTEAFF.

The genes are TRBV5-1 and TRBJ1-1; no definite D call. V dropped 4 bases and J dropped 4 bases, with 14 bases sitting between them. The CDR3 runs to 14 residues. Germline V gene lookup returns CDR1 SGHRS and CDR2 YFSETQ. CDR3 sequence reads: CASSQMVGSTEAFF. CDR3 DNA: TGCGCCAGCAGCCAGATGGTGGGCAGCACTGAAGCTTTCTTT.

This clonotype was recorded a few times. The V and J genes are TRBV29-1 and TRBJ1-1; a weak D match, TRBD1 (6 bases). V was trimmed by 7 bases and J by 7 bases, leaving 16 bases between them. The CDR3 has 12 residues. Germline-derived CDR1 and CDR2 are SQVTM and ANQGSEA. The CDR3 DNA sequence: TGCAGCGCGAGGGGGTCGGGCGGTGAAGCTTTCTTT. Protein: CSARGSGGEAFF.

Details on this clonotype: One end of the junction varies from germline; a read error may be responsible. This sequence joins TRBV2 and TRBJ2-5; 10 nucleotides align to TRBD2. Germline V gene lookup returns CDR1 SNHLY and CDR2 FYNNEI. This CDR3 is built from 11 residues. CDR3 nucleotide sequence: TGTGCCAGCAGTGGCGGACTAGCGGCTTTCTTC. Residues: CASSGGLAAFF. Complete variable domain (other parts from reference TRBV2 and TRBJ2-5): EPEVTQTPSHQVTQMGQEVILRCVPISNHLYFYWYRQILGQKVEFLVSFYNNEISEKSEIFDDQFSVERPDGSNFTLKIRSTKLEDSAMYFCASSGGLAAFFGPGTRLLVL.

This clonotype occurred many times. The rearrangement uses TRBV7-6 and TRBJ2-1; D may correspond to TRBD1 or TRBD2 (5 bases each). In germline, CDR1 is SGHVS, CDR2 FNYEAQ. The CDR3 sequence is 15 residues long. The ends were cut back, 5 bases at V and 0 bases at J, with 11 bases in the middle. DNA of the CDR3: TGTGCCAGCAGCGAACGGGGCCTCTCCTACAATGAGCAGTTCTTC. Translating it yields CASSERGLSYNEQFF.

V gene TRBV9 combines with J gene TRBJ2-1; 8 bases line up with TRBD1. Germline CDR1 is SGDLS and CDR2 is YYNGEE. The CDR3 covers 15 residues. V was clipped by 4 bases and J by 3 bases; unmatched bases: 6. CDR3 sequence: CASSPQGGLYNEQFF. CDR3 sequence (DNA): TGTGCCAGCAGCCCACAGGGGGGCCTCTACAATGAGCAGTTCTTC. Using reference TRBV9 and TRBJ2-1 for the parts outside the CDR3, the full variable domain is DSGVTQTPKHLITATGQRVTLRCSPRSGDLSVYWYQQSLDQGLQFLIQYYNGEERAKGNILERFSAQQFPDLHSELNLSSLELGDSALYFCASSPQGGLYNEQFFGPGTRLTVL.

The sample holds many counts of this clonotype. The V gene is TRBV4-1, the J gene TRBJ1-2; 8 nucleotides line up with TRBD1. The CDR3 extends over 15 amino acids. Germline V gene data show CDR1 as MGHRA and CDR2 as YSYEKL. V lost 1 base and J lost 6; bases outside the gene matches: 7. The CDR3 is CASSQVHRGTNGYTF. The CDR3 nucleotides are TGCGCCAGCAGCCAAGTTCACAGGGGGACGAATGGCTACACCTTC.

The CDR3 reads CASSYFLRGDRGDYQPQHF. The CDR3 nucleotides are TGTGCCAGCAGCTACTTCCTCAGAGGGGACAGGGGCGATTATCAGCCCCAGCATTTT. The chain has TRBV28 and TRBJ1-5; the match to TRBD1 covers 10 bases. This CDR3 is built from 19 residues. J gave up 5 bases and V 6 bases, and 19 bases lay outside the gene matches. Germline V lookup: CDR1 MDHEN, CDR2 SYDVKM.

This clonotype was recorded a few times. V is TRBV7-8 and J is TRBJ1-2; possible D gene TRBD1, 6 bases. The CDR3 runs to 14 residues. Germline CDR1 and CDR2: SGHVS and FQNEAQ. V was shortened by 4 bases and J by 5 bases, with 14 bases between the two germline ends. The CDR3 is CASSSGEGPYGYTF. In DNA form, the CDR3 reads TGTGCCAGCAGCTCAGGGGAGGGCCCGTATGGCTACACCTTC.

This clonotype was recorded at least ten times. This chain connects TRBV7-2 to TRBJ2-3; unclear D gene. The CDR3 covers 15 residues. V lost 2 bases, J lost 4 bases, and 13 bases lay in between. CDR1 and CDR2 (germline): SGHTA, FQGNSA. DNA of the CDR3: TGTGCCAGCAGCTTATTTCTACGTGCTGCAGATACGCAGTATTTT. Translation gives CASSLFLRAADTQYF.

This clonotype occurred many times. The CDR3 nucleotides are TGTGCCAGCAGCGGTCCTGAAGCTTTCTTT. It translates to CASSGPEAFF. V and J are TRBV7-9 and TRBJ1-1; D remains ambiguous. The CDR3 runs to 10 residues. Germline assignment: CDR1 SEHNR and CDR2 FQNEAQ (reference sequence). V dropped 5 bases and J dropped 6 bases, with 4 bases sitting between them.

The V gene is TRBV7-8, the J gene TRBJ1-1; a weak D match, TRBD1 (5 bases). Trimming took 7 bases from V and 4 from J, leaving 16 bases between them. Germline V gives CDR1 SGHVS, CDR2 FQNEAQ. This CDR3 comprises 14 residues. As DNA, the CDR3 is TGTGCCAGCACCCGGCGTGGGGGACTCACTGAAGCTTTCTTT. Amino acid sequence: CASTRRGGLTEAFF. The whole variable domain, filled in from reference TRBV7-8 and TRBJ1-1, reads GAGVSQSPRYKVAKRGQDVALRCDPISGHVSLFWYQQALGQGPEFLTYFQNEAQLDKSGLPSDRFFAERPEGSVSTLKIQRTQQEDSAVYLCASTRRGGLTEAFFGQGTRLTVV.

The chain is built from TRBV10-2 and TRBJ2-1; D perhaps matches TRBD1 (5 bases). The CDR3 has 15 amino acids. Trimming pared 2 bases from V and 2 bases from J, leaving 10 bases between. Looked up from germline, CDR1 is WSHSY and CDR2 is SAAADI. This CDR3 reads CASSEAQGTYNEQFF. The CDR3 DNA reads as TGCGCCAGCAGTGAGGCCCAGGGTACCTACAATGAGCAGTTCTTC.

Note on this clonotype: At one end the junction does not follow the germline gene, possibly because of a read error. The chain carries TRBV24-1 and TRBJ2-3; possible D gene TRBD2, 5 bases. Germline V lookup: CDR1 KGHDR, CDR2 SFDVKD. The CDR3 is 16 residues long. CDR3 protein: CATSDIGIGSGETQSF. The CDR3 nucleotides read TGTGCCACCAGTGATATCGGGATAGGGAGTGGTGAGACGCAGTCTTTT.

This clonotype has a count of ten or more. The chain couples TRBV7-2 to TRBJ2-1; D gene ambiguous. The CDR3 extends over 17 amino acids. Germline CDR1 is SGHTA and CDR2 is FQGNSA. Trimming pared 2 bases from V and 0 bases from J, leaving 14 bases between. In DNA, the CDR3 is TGTGCCAGCAGCTTAATTATTAACACTATCTCCTACAATGAGCAGTTCTTC. This encodes CASSLIINTISYNEQFF.

The chain combines TRBV28 with TRBJ1-2, with 9 bases identical to TRBD1. CDR1 is MDHEN, CDR2 SYDVKM, per germline. This CDR3 contains 13 residues. V lost 3 bases to trimming and J lost 13 bases; unmatched junction nucleotides: 9. CDR3 region: CASSLEGHRGPTF. CDR3 DNA sequence: TGTGCCAGCAGTTTGGAGGGGCACAGGGGGCCCACCTTC.

The V and J genes are TRBV19 and TRBJ1-1, with D possibly matching TRBD1 (5 bases). The CDR3 sequence is 12 residues long. The germline V gene encodes CDR1 LNHDA and CDR2 SQIVND (reference sequence). Deletions cut 4 bases from V and 6 bases from J, with 9 bases between. CDR3 residues: CASSRRGAEAFF. DNA of the CDR3: TGTGCCAGTAGTAGGAGAGGGGCTGAAGCTTTCTTT. The full variable domain, rest sourced from reference TRBV19 and TRBJ1-1, is DGGITQSPKYLFRKEGQNVTLSCEQNLNHDAMYWYRQDPGQGLRLIYYSQIVNDFQKGDIAEGYSVSREKKESFPLTVTSAQKNPTAFYLCASSRRGAEAFFGQGTRLTVV.